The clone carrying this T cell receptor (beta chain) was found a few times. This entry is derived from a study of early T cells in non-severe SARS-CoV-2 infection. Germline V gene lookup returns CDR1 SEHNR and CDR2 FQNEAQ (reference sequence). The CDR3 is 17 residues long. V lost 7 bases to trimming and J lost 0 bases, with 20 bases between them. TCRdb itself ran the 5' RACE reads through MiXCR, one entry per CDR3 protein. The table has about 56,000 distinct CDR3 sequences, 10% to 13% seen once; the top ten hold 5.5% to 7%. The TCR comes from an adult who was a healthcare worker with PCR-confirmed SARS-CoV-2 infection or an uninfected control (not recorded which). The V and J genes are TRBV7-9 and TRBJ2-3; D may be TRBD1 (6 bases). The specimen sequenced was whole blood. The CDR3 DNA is TGTGCCAGCACTATTACATCGACGGGACAAAGCACAGATACGCAGTATTTT. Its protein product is CASTITSTGQSTDTQYF.